This TCR beta chain stems from a study of molecular identifiers for immune sequencing clone quantification. Study-level points and caveats: Effector cells kept over 98% of their molecules in clones above 20 RNA copies, while naive cells kept under 1% there.

Both previously described methods and listed TCR primers were employed to make bulk TCR libraries. Using its own MiXCR run on the PCR reads, TCRdb lists one record per CDR3 protein. The sample records 490,000 or so distinct CDR3 sequences, roughly 23% being singletons. This clonotype was seen repeatedly, ten times or more. What it recognizes is unknown. Naive CD8 T cell sorting was performed on the CD8+CD4-CCR7+CD45RA+ phenotype. Germline assignment: CDR1 MNHNS and CDR2 SASEGT. Trimming removed 5 bases at V and 2 bases at J, with 9 bases between. This CDR3 has 13 residues. The TCR sequence derives from a human donor in good health. Some libraries in this study had Jurkat cell RNA spiked in. Sample: naive CD8+ T cells from blood, with Jurkat cell RNA spiked in. As to subset: FACS-sorted CD8+CD4-CCR7+CD45RA+ naive T cells. The rearrangement links TRBV6-1 to TRBJ1-1, with D perhaps TRBD1 (5 bases). The CDR3 nucleotides read TGTGCCAGCAGTCGAGACAGCAACACTGAAGCTTTCTTT. Translated: CASSRDSNTEAFF.